The present TCR beta chain was sequenced within a study of Tregs in tolerant kidney transplant recipients. The CDR3 spans 15 residues. The germline V gene encodes CDR1 SGHAT and CDR2 FQNNGV. V was clipped by 2 bases and J by 5 bases; unmatched bases: 8. With regard to this clone: The CDR3 end falls 3 residues outside the read, so it is completed with the germline J gene.

Related graft donors supplied nonmyeloablative bone marrow transplants, and mixed chimerism was transient. TCRdb's table, derived via immunoSEQ multiplex PCR, lists solely in-frame clones and lacks some. The listing records 15,000 or so clones. The sample here was CD8+ T cells from blood (PBMCs), taken 6 months after the transplant. This sequence was found in a human patient who received a combined kidney and bone marrow transplant. Some T cells could come from the graft donor. The rearrangement links TRBV11-2 to TRBJ2-7; 8 bases are a match to TRBD2. The CDR3 sequence is CASSLLTGGPHEQYF. Partial CDR3 DNA: TGTGCCAGCAGCTTACTTACGGGGGGGCCCCACGAG.